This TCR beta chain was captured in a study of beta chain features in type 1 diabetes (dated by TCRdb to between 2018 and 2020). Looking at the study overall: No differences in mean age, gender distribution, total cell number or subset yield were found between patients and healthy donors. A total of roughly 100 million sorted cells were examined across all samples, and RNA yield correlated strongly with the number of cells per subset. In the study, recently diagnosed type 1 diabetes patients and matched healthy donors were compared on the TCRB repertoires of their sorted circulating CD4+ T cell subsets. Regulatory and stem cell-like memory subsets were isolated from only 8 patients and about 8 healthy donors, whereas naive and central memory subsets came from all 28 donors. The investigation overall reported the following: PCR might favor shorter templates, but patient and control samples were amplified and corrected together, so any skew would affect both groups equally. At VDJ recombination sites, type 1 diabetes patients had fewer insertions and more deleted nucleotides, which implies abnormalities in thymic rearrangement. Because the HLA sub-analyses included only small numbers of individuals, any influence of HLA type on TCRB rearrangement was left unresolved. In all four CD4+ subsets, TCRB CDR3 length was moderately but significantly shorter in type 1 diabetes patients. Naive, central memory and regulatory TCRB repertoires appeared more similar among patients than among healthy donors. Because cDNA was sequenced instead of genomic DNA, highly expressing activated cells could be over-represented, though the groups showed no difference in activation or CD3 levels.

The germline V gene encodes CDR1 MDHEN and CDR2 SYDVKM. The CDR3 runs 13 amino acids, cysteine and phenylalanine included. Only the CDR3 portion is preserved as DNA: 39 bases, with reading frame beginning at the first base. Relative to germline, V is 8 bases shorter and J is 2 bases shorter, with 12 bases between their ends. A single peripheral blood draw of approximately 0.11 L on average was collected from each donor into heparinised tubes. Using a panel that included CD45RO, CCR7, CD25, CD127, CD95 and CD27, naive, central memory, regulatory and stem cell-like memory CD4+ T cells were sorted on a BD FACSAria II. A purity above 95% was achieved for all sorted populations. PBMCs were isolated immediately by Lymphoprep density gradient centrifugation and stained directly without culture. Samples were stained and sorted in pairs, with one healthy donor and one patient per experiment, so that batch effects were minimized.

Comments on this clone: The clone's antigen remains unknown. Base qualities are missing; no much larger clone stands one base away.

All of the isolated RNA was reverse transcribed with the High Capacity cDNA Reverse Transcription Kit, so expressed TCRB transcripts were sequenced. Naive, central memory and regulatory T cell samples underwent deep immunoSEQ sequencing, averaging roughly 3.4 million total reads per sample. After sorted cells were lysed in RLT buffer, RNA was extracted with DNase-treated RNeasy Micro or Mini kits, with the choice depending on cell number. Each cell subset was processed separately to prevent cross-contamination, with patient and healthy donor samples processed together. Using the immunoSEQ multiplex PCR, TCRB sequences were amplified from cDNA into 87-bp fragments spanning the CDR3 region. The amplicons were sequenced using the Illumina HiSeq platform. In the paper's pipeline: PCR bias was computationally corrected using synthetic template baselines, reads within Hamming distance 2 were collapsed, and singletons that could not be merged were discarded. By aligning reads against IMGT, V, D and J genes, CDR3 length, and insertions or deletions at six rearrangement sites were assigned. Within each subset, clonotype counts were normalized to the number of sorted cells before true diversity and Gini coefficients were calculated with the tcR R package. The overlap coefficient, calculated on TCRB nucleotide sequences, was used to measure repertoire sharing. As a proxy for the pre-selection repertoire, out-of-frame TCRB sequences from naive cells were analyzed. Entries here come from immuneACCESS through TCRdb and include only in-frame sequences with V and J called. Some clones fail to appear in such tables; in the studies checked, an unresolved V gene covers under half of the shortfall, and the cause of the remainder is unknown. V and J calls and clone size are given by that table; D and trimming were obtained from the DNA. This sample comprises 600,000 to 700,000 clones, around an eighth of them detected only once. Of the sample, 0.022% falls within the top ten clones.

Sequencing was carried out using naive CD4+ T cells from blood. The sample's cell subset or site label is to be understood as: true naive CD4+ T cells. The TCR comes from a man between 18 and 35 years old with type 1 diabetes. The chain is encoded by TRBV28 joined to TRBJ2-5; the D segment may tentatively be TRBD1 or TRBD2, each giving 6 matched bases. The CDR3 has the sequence CASYRGRQETQYF. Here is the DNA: TGTGCCAGCTACCGGGGGCGGCAAGAGACCCAGTACTTC.